This passage covers 2 T cell receptor beta chains from one sample sequenced in a study of regulatory T cells in long-lasting Graves disease. Combining iRepertoire HTBI primers with Arm-PCR of CDR3 regions, the authors built TCR beta libraries. TCRdb called the multiplex PCR reads again in MiXCR, with one record for every CDR3 protein. The table has 360,000 or so distinct CDR3 sequences, about a sixth seen once. Specified time point: newly diagnosed GD, antithyroid drugs for less than 3 months. PBMC RNA served as the TCR library source. Separately, the same data were catalogued under a study of T cells in Graves' hyperthyroidism and ophthalmopathy.

This specimen consisted of peripheral blood mononuclear cells (PBMCs), obtained at new diagnosis, from a patient treated with antithyroid drugs. The receptors shown here come from a man aged 35-49 years with Graves disease.

This clonotype was counted between two and nine times. V is TRBV7-2 and J is TRBJ1-3; 9 bases are a match to TRBD1. CDR1 is SGHTA and CDR2 is FQGNSA in the germline V gene. Losses at the gene ends were 3 bases for V and 2 bases for J; bases not matched to a gene: 2. The CDR3 extends over 15 amino acids. CDR3 in DNA: TGTGCCAGCAGCTTTACAGGGGGCACTGGAAACACCATATATTTT. This sequence encodes CASSFTGGTGNTIYF.

This clonotype was seen at least ten times. The chain couples TRBV28 to TRBJ1-4; unclear D gene. Trimming pared 5 bases from V and 4 bases from J, leaving 14 bases between. Germline V CDR1 and CDR2: MDHEN, SYDVKM. This CDR3 has 15 residues. CDR3 DNA: TGTGCCAGCAGTCCAGCGGCCGCAAATAATGAAAAACTGTTTTTT. Protein product: CASSPAAANNEKLFF.